The next 5 T cell receptor beta chains were all read from a single sample in a study of cytomegalovirus exposure and HLA in healthy donors. The PCR employed 60 Vbeta primers together with 13 Jbeta primers. The protocol was immunoSEQ multiplex PCR, while the TCRdb copy is restricted to in-frame clones and leaves out a portion. The sample has 200,000 to 250,000 clones, approximately 82% seen once; the top ten hold 0.6% to 0.7%. The specimen sequenced was PBMCs. The receptors shown here come from a man between 18 and 29 years old in good health and CMV-seronegative.

The chain joins TRBV15 to TRBJ2-3; 8 bases line up with TRBD2. The V gene's germline CDR1 is LNHNV and CDR2 YYDKDF (reference sequence). V gave up 4 bases and J gave up 7 bases; unmatched junction bases: 10. This CDR3 is built from 15 residues. CDR3 sequence (DNA): TGTGCCACCAGCATACGAGCGGGAGACGGGAATACGCAGTATTTT. Its protein is CATSIRAGDGNTQYF.

This chain links TRBV5-6 with TRBJ2-5, with D maybe TRBD2 (6 bases). CDR1 and CDR2 from the germline V gene are SGHDT and YYEEEE. The CDR3 spans 16 residues. V was trimmed by 1 base and J by 4 bases, leaving 17 bases between them. As DNA, the CDR3 is TGTGCCAGCAGCTTGACTTGGGGCGGGAAGGGAGAGACCCAGTACTTC. The encoded protein is CASSLTWGGKGETQYF.

This chain joins TRBV9 and TRBJ1-5; weak D call: TRBD1 (5 bases). CDR3 size: 13 residues. Germline CDR1 and CDR2: SGDLS and YYNGEE. V was pared by 4 bases and J by 4 bases, with 9 bases between. The CDR3 DNA is TGTGCCAGCAGCCCGGGGGGGAATCAGCCCCAGCATTTT. It specifies CASSPGGNQPQHF. The full variable domain, rest sourced from reference TRBV9 and TRBJ1-5, is DSGVTQTPKHLITATGQRVTLRCSPRSGDLSVYWYQQSLDQGLQFLIQYYNGEERAKGNILERFSAQQFPDLHSELNLSSLELGDSALYFCASSPGGNQPQHFGDGTRLSIL.

The CDR3 protein is CASSHGRGFNEKLFF. CDR3 nucleotides: TGCGCCAGCAGCCACGGTAGGGGGTTTAATGAAAAACTGTTTTTT. This rearrangement joins TRBV5-1 to TRBJ1-4, with D perhaps TRBD1 (6 bases). Trimming removed 4 bases from V and 4 bases from J, with 14 bases in between. The CDR3 spans 15 residues. Germline-derived CDR1 and CDR2 are SGHRS and YFSETQ.

The rearrangement joins TRBV19 to TRBJ1-5; D is undetermined. Trimming took off 2 bases at V and 5 bases at J, with 7 bases between the two ends. In germline, CDR1 is LNHDA, CDR2 SQIVND (reference sequence). This CDR3 region has 13 residues. The CDR3 region is CASSISVDQPQHF. CDR3 DNA: TGTGCCAGTAGTATATCGGTAGATCAGCCCCAGCATTTT.